What follows are 23 T cell receptor beta chains derived from one specimen sequenced in a study of sequential checkpoint blockade in melanoma. Regarding treatment: randomized to nivolumab then ipilimumab (arm A) or the reverse (arm B). Sequencing used immunoSEQ multiplex PCR; TCRdb keeps in-frame clones, though not all of them. The table includes 35,000 to 40,000 clones, under 35% detected once. Sample: tumor tissue (inferred from file names), taken from a patient given nivolumab and ipilimumab in sequence. Receptors originate from a human donor with melanoma.

The rearrangement links TRBV5-1 to TRBJ2-5, with 8 bases that match TRBD1. J was trimmed by 4 bases and V by 0 bases; bases with no gene match: 8. CDR1 is SGHRS, CDR2 YFSETQ, per germline. The CDR3 is made up of 16 amino acids. Here the CDR3 DNA reads TGCGCCAGCAGCTTGGCCCAGACAGGGGCAGGAGAGACCCAGTACTTC. This translates into CASSLAQTGAGETQYF.

This chain joins TRBV7-8 and TRBJ1-2; D unclear. The CDR3 length is 13 residues. Trimming stripped 5 bases from V and 4 bases from J, with 11 bases between. Per germline, CDR1 SGHVS and CDR2 FQNEAQ. Here the CDR3 DNA reads TGTGCCAGCAGCGCTTCAACTGGCTATGGCTACACCTTC. This translates into CASSASTGYGYTF.

This clone came up a few times. The chain combines TRBV6-8 with TRBJ2-1; the D is unclear. This CDR3 is 14 amino acids long. V gave up 3 bases and J gave up 4 bases, with 10 bases separating them. Germline CDR1 is MNHGY and CDR2 is SAAAGT. CDR3 residues: CASSYDPSYNEQFF. For the CDR3, the DNA is TGTGCCAGCAGTTATGATCCCTCTTACAATGAGCAGTTCTTC.

The genes are TRBV9 and TRBJ2-2; 9 bases align to TRBD2. V shed 6 bases and J 5 bases; nucleotides not matched to a gene: 8. The V gene's germline CDR1 is SGDLS and CDR2 YYNGEE. CDR3 size: 15 residues. DNA for the CDR3: TGTGCCAGCACGCTTAGCGGGAGCTTGACCGGGGAGCTGTTTTTT. Protein: CASTLSGSLTGELFF.

This chain connects TRBV25-1 to TRBJ2-2, with TRBD1 identical over 9 bases. The CDR3 spans 18 residues. Germline CDR1 and CDR2: MGHDK and SYGVNS. V was clipped by 3 bases and J by 3 bases; unmatched bases: 11. CDR3 sequence reads: CASSDYRGRVWDTGELFF. The CDR3 DNA reads as TGTGCCAGCAGTGACTACAGGGGGCGCGTATGGGACACCGGGGAGCTGTTTTTT.

This clone was seen only a few times. The CDR3 DNA is TGTGCCAGCAGCCTCAGGGGGGCGAACACTGAAGCTTTCTTT. Its protein is CASSLRGANTEAFF. The chain links TRBV9 to TRBJ1-1, with TRBD1 matching over 7 bases. V lost 4 bases and J lost 1; bases outside the gene matches: 4. CDR3 length equals 14 residues. Germline lookup yields CDR1 SGDLS and CDR2 YYNGEE.

CDR3 region: CASSIKGAPNQPQHF. The CDR3 DNA is TGTGCCAGTAGTATAAAGGGGGCTCCCAATCAGCCCCAGCATTTT. V and J are TRBV19 and TRBJ1-5; 7 positions agree with TRBD1. This CDR3 has 15 amino acids. The junction had 4 bases not matched to a gene; V was cut back by 2 bases and J by 3 bases. Germline V lookup: CDR1 LNHDA, CDR2 SQIVND (reference sequence).

This clone was recorded at least ten times. The rearrangement uses TRBV11-3 and TRBJ2-7, with D hard to call. Germline lookup yields CDR1 SGHNT and CDR2 YENEEA. The germline V and J ends were trimmed by 5 bases and 4 bases, with 18 bases remaining between them. CDR3 size: 15 residues. The CDR3: CASSQTPDSKYEQYF. The CDR3 DNA sequence: TGTGCCAGCAGCCAGACTCCAGACTCTAAATACGAGCAGTACTTC.

The chain joins TRBV28 to TRBJ2-2; 7 bases map to TRBD1. V gave up 2 bases and J gave up 0 bases; unmatched junction bases: 3. CDR1 and CDR2 from the germline V gene are MDHEN and SYDVKM. The CDR3 has 16 amino acids. The CDR3 nucleotides read TGTGCCAGCAGTTTAGGGACAGCTACGAACACCGGGGAGCTGTTTTTT. Its protein product is CASSLGTATNTGELFF.

This clone appeared many times. The chain is built from TRBV7-7 and TRBJ1-2; the match to TRBD1 covers 8 bases. V trimming: 3 bases; J trimming: 8 bases; junction bases outside the gene matches: 14. The CDR3 has 16 residues. Germline CDR1 and CDR2: SSHAT and FNYEAQ (reference sequence). CDR3 loop: CASSFQTVQGAGGYTF. CDR3 bases: TGTGCCAGCAGCTTTCAAACGGTCCAGGGGGCGGGCGGCTACACCTTC.

This clone was found a few times. The chain uses TRBV28 and TRBJ2-5; no clear D. This CDR3 is built from 12 residues. The germline CDR1 and CDR2 sequences are MDHEN and SYDVKM. Between the trimmed V and J ends, which lost 5 bases and 1 base, there was a span of 5 bases. The CDR3 nucleotides read TGTGCCAGCAGTCCCTCCCAAGAGACCCAGTACTTC. Its translation is CASSPSQETQYF.

The chain uses TRBV30 and TRBJ2-5; D possibly corresponds to TRBD2 (6 bases). V lost 4 bases and J lost 4, with 16 bases in between. The V gene's germline CDR1 is GTSNPN and CDR2 SVGIG (reference sequence). This CDR3 is built from 14 residues. For the CDR3, the DNA is TGTGCCTGGAATAACGGGGGACCTGGAGAGACCCAGTACTTC. It codes for CAWNNGGPGETQYF.

For the CDR3, the DNA is TGTGCCAGTAAGACGGCAGGGACGGATCAGCCCCAGCATTTT. This sequence encodes CASKTAGTDQPQHF. The chain combines TRBV19 with TRBJ1-5; maybe TRBD1 (5 bases). Germline CDR1 and CDR2: LNHDA and SQIVND (reference sequence). Deletions cut 7 bases from V and 5 bases from J, with 15 bases between. The CDR3 sequence is 14 residues long.

The DNA for the CDR3 is TGTGCCACATTGGCTATCGTGCAGGGGGCGATGACCGGGGAGCTGTTTTTT. Encoded protein: CATLAIVQGAMTGELFF. The gene calls are TRBV9 and TRBJ2-2, with 8 nucleotides matching TRBD1. J lost 5 bases, V lost 9 bases, and 18 bases had no gene match. This CDR3 region has 17 residues. Germline CDR1 and CDR2: SGDLS and YYNGEE.

This clone was counted between two and nine times. The J gene is TRBJ1-2, the V gene TRBV11-3; 7 bases align to TRBD1. In germline, CDR1 is SGHNT, CDR2 YENEEA. The J segment lost 2 bases and the V segment lost 5 bases, leaving 5 bases of the junction unmatched. CDR3 length: 14 residues. This chain's CDR3 is CASSPPDRNYGYTF. In DNA form, the CDR3 reads TGTGCCAGCAGCCCCCCGGACAGGAACTATGGCTACACCTTC.

The V gene is TRBV19, the J gene TRBJ2-5; D is unclear. Per germline, CDR1 LNHDA and CDR2 SQIVND (reference sequence). With 1 base removed from V and 6 bases from J, the gap between germline ends came to 12 bases. This CDR3 contains 14 residues. The chain's CDR3 is CASSIVNDQKTQYF. In DNA form, the CDR3 reads TGTGCCAGTAGTATAGTGAATGACCAGAAGACCCAGTACTTC.

The chain carries TRBV11-3 and TRBJ2-1, with TRBD2 matching over 8 bases. This CDR3 is built from 16 residues. The germline gives CDR1 SGHNT, CDR2 YENEEA. Trimming at V came to 5 bases and at J to 2 bases, leaving 8 bases not matched to a gene. CDR3 sequence: CASSPSGSRTYNEQFF. The CDR3 nucleotides are TGTGCCAGCAGCCCCAGCGGGAGTAGGACCTACAATGAGCAGTTCTTC.

There are a few counts of this clone. The chain combines TRBV6-8 with TRBJ2-1; 9 nucleotides align to TRBD1. CDR1 is MNHGY, CDR2 SAAAGT, per germline. The CDR3 has 16 amino acids. Trimming took 4 bases from V and 7 from J; bases not matched to a gene: 11. The CDR3 nucleotides are TGTGCCAGCAGTTTCTCTCAGGACAGGGGAGGTAATGAGCAGTTCTTC. Translated: CASSFSQDRGGNEQFF.

This chain uses TRBV29-1 with TRBJ2-1, with D possibly being TRBD1 (5 bases). This CDR3 is 14 amino acids long. Germline lookup yields CDR1 SQVTM and CDR2 ANQGSEA. The V end was cut by 7 bases, the J end by 1 base, with 14 bases between. CDR3: CSAVAGWSYNEQFF. The CDR3 DNA is TGCAGCGCCGTGGCAGGGTGGTCCTACAATGAGCAGTTCTTC.

The chain carries TRBV7-1 and TRBJ1-2; D gene uncertain. TRBV7-1 is an ORF; its function is uncertain. The CDR3 runs to 13 residues. Between the trimmed V and J ends, which lost 4 bases and 2 bases, there was a span of 8 bases. The CDR3 nucleotides are TGTGCCAGCAGCTTAGTGGCAAACTATGGCTACACCTTC. It specifies CASSLVANYGYTF.

This clone was counted a few times. The CDR3 sequence: CASSPLPEYEQYF. The DNA for the CDR3 is TGTGCCAGCAGTCCCTTGCCGGAATACGAGCAGTACTTC. This rearrangement joins TRBV28 to TRBJ2-7; the D is unclear. Trimming took 5 bases from V and 4 from J, leaving 12 bases between them. The V gene's germline CDR1 is MDHEN and CDR2 SYDVKM. The CDR3 is 13 amino acids.

A few counts support this clone. The chain carries TRBV18 and TRBJ2-6; no definite D call. This CDR3 contains 17 residues. V lost 5 bases and J 0 bases, leaving 14 bases between the germline ends. CDR1 and CDR2 from the germline V gene are KGHSH and LQKENI. The CDR3 here is CASSEAASRSGANVLTF. CDR3 coding DNA: TGTGCCAGCTCAGAGGCAGCATCCCGCTCTGGGGCCAACGTCCTGACTTTC.

This clone was detected many times. The V gene is TRBV11-3, the J gene TRBJ2-2; no clear D. Germline V gene lookup returns CDR1 SGHNT and CDR2 YENEEA. Between the trimmed V and J ends, which lost 0 bases and 2 bases, there was a span of 10 bases. This CDR3 has 16 residues. CDR3 protein: CASSLDPVENTGELFF. CDR3 coding DNA: TGTGCCAGCAGCTTAGATCCGGTGGAAAACACCGGGGAGCTGTTTTTT.